This is a list of T cell receptor beta chains from one sample in a study of shared clonotypes between healthy human individuals. Data came from immunoSEQ multiplex PCR; TCRdb stores just in-frame clones and leaves some out. This table has 2 million to 2.5 million clones, around 95% appearing once. Input material: naive CD4+ T cells sorted from blood. These receptors were taken from a man between 18 and 29 years old in good health. The CDR3 runs from the conserved cysteine through the conserved F or W. A D gene is named only where the DNA matches it firmly. Size tells how often a clone was seen (once, few, many) or the class of an expanded clone, and some rows leave it out.

j_call v_call clone_size d_call cdr3_nt cdr3_aa
TRBJ1-4 TRBV6-5 NA TRBD1 TGTGCCAGCAGTAGAGGGGGCGTGAAGGAAAAACTGTTTTTT CASSRGGVKEKLFF
TRBJ2-6 TRBV15 NA NA TGTGCCACCAGCAGAGATGGGGGGTCCTCTGGGGCCAACGTCCTGACTTTC CATSRDGGSSGANVLTF
TRBJ1-2 TRBV7-8 NA NA TGTGCCAGCAGCTTAGAACATAGGCCCGTCGGTGGCTACACCTTC CASSLEHRPVGGYTF
TRBJ1-3 TRBV7-2 NA NA TGTGCCAGCAGCGCAGACGTCGGGTACGGAAACACCATATATTTT CASSADVGYGNTIYF
TRBJ1-1 TRBV7-3 few TRBD1 TGTGCCAGCAGCTCCCAGGGGGGCACTGAAGCTTTCTTT CASSSQGGTEAFF
TRBJ2-2 TRBV9 NA NA TGTGCCAGCAGCGTAGCTGCAGGGAACACCGGGGAGCTGTTTTTT CASSVAAGNTGELFF
TRBJ2-7 TRBV6-5 NA TRBD1 TGTGCCAGCAGGAGCCGGGGACAGGGTACCTACGAGCAGTACTTC CASRSRGQGTYEQYF
TRBJ1-1 TRBV5-1 NA TRBD1 TGCGCCAGCAGCTTGGCTACAGGGGCGGAAGAAGCTTTCTTT CASSLATGAEEAFF
TRBJ2-5 TRBV9 NA NA TGTGCCAGCAGCGTAGGAAGAGCTAATCAACAAGAGACCCAGTACTTC CASSVGRANQQETQYF
TRBJ1-5 TRBV6-1 NA NA TGTGCCAGCAGTGAAGCCTACAGTGTCGGGCCCCAGCATTTT CASSEAYSVGPQHF
TRBJ1-5 TRBV19 NA TRBD1 TGTGCCAGTAGTCAGGGGGGCGATCAGCCCCAGCATTTT CASSQGGDQPQHF
TRBJ2-5 TRBV6-1 NA TRBD2 TGTGCCAGCAGGGCTAGCGGGGGATTAGAGACCCAGTACTTC CASRASGGLETQYF
TRBJ2-5 TRBV6-5 NA NA TGTGCCAGCAGTTACACCGGGTGGGGGACCCAAGAGACCCAGTACTTC CASSYTGWGTQETQYF
TRBJ2-5 TRBV30 NA TRBD2 TGTGCCTGGAGCCGACTAGCTCAAGAGACCCAGTACTTC CAWSRLAQETQYF
TRBJ2-1 TRBV2 NA NA TGTGCCAGCAGTGAGATAGGGTTGGACTCCTACAATGAGCAGTTCTTC CASSEIGLDSYNEQFF
TRBJ2-7 TRBV9 once TRBD2 TGTGCCAGCAGCCCTGGGACTAGCGGGGGCTCCTACGAGCAGTACTTC CASSPGTSGGSYEQYF
TRBJ1-1 TRBV7-9 NA NA TGTGCCAGCAGCTCCCAGATCTGGGGAGCTTTCTTT CASSSQIWGAFF
TRBJ2-2 TRBV30 NA TRBD1 TGTGCCTGGAAACTCCAAGGGGGCGCGTCCGGGGAGCTGTTTTTT CAWKLQGGASGELFF
TRBJ2-1 TRBV11-2 NA NA TGTGCCAGCAGCTCCTTGGACAGAGCCTACAATGAGCAGTTCTTC CASSSLDRAYNEQFF
TRBJ1-1 TRBV5-4 once TRBD1 TGTGCCAGCAGCTTGGGAACAGGGGTTAGGACTGAAGCTTTCTTT CASSLGTGVRTEAFF
TRBJ2-7 TRBV4-2 NA NA TGTGCCAGCAGCCAAGATTGGACGCTCTGGAACTACGAGCAGTACTTC CASSQDWTLWNYEQYF